Below are 22 T cell receptor beta chains sequenced from a single sample in a study of T cell repertoires in cytomegalovirus infection. TCRdb fed the reads into MiXCR, producing one record per CDR3 protein. The sample has some 250,000 distinct CDR3 sequences, roughly 9.1% seen once. The sequenced material came from PBMCs. These receptors all come from a human donor in good health (CMV status not recorded). Some clones in this sample may be carry-over from other donors' samples.

This clonotype was seen at least ten times. The chain uses TRBV7-9 and TRBJ1-4; D perhaps matches TRBD1 (5 bases). Germline V gene lookup returns CDR1 SEHNR and CDR2 FQNEAQ (reference sequence). V lost 1 base to trimming and J lost 5 bases, with 8 bases between them. This CDR3 comprises 14 residues. The chain's CDR3 is CASSLGGRNEKLFF. The CDR3 coding sequence is TGTGCCAGCAGCTTAGGGGGCAGAAATGAAAAACTGTTTTTT. Looking up the rest from reference TRBV7-9 and TRBJ1-4 gives the full variable domain: DTGVSQNPRHKITKRGQNVTFRCDPISEHNRLYWYRQTLGQGPEFLTYFQNEAQLEKSRLLSDRFSAERPKGSFSTLEIQRTEQGDSAMYLCASSLGGRNEKLFFGSGTQLSVL.

The chain uses TRBV6-5 and TRBJ2-4; 8 bases fit TRBD1. The CDR3 sequence is 15 residues long. The germline gives CDR1 MNHEY, CDR2 SVGAGI. The J segment lost 2 bases and the V segment lost 6 bases, leaving 6 bases of the junction unmatched. CDR3 protein: CASSGQGESKNIQYF. As DNA, the CDR3 is TGTGCCAGCAGCGGACAGGGAGAGTCCAAAAACATTCAGTACTTC.

The V call is TRBV29-1, the J call TRBJ2-1; unclear D gene. CDR1 and CDR2 from the germline V gene are SQVTM and ANQGSEA. The CDR3 totals 12 residues. V lost 1 base, J lost 10 bases, and 11 bases lay in between. CDR3: CSVEVRRKEQFF. As DNA, the CDR3 is TGCAGCGTTGAAGTAAGACGGAAGGAGCAGTTCTTC.

This clonotype was counted a few times. The chain carries TRBV2 and TRBJ2-1; D call uncertain. The ends were cut back, 10 bases at V and 7 bases at J, with 8 bases in the middle. CDR1 and CDR2 (germline): SNHLY, FYNNEI. The CDR3 consists of 10 residues. The CDR3 nucleotides read TGTGCCACACGATTGAATGAGCAGTTCTTC. Translating it yields CATRLNEQFF.

This chain joins TRBV18 and TRBJ2-6; the D call may be TRBD1 or TRBD2 (5 bases each). V was pared by 4 bases and J by 0 bases, with 19 bases between. CDR3 length: 19 residues. Germline V gene data show CDR1 as KGHSH and CDR2 as LQKENI. The CDR3 DNA sequence: TGTGCCAGCTCACTCGGGGCACCCATGACTCCCTCTGGGGCCAACGTCCTGACTTTC. As protein: CASSLGAPMTPSGANVLTF.

This clonotype was seen repeatedly, ten times or more. J is TRBJ2-3 and V is TRBV11-2; D not resolved. V shed 1 base and J shed 4 bases, with 12 bases lying between them. CDR3 size: 15 residues. The germline CDR1 and CDR2 sequences are SGHAT and FQNNGV. The CDR3 region is CASSLVGLSADTQYF. CDR3 DNA sequence: TGTGCCAGCAGCTTAGTGGGTCTATCGGCAGATACGCAGTATTTT.

This clonotype has only a few counts. This chain joins TRBV6-6 and TRBJ2-7; D is uncertain. The CDR3 is 12 amino acids. Deletions cut 4 bases from V and 9 bases from J, with 13 bases between. Germline V gene sequence: CDR1 MNHNY, CDR2 SVGAGI (reference sequence). The CDR3 nucleotides are TGTGCCAGCAGTTTCGAGGTGAGAGTGCAGTACTTC. Translated: CASSFEVRVQYF.

This clonotype was seen at least ten times. The V and J genes are TRBV5-1 and TRBJ1-1, with D perhaps matching TRBD1 (6 bases). CDR1 is SGHRS, CDR2 YFSETQ, per germline. The CDR3 contains 16 residues. Trimming removed 4 bases from V and 7 bases from J, with 23 bases in between. The CDR3 sequence is CASSPNRVRGSNEAFF. Written as DNA, the CDR3 is TGCGCCAGCAGCCCAAACAGGGTCCGAGGTTCTAATGAAGCTTTCTTT.

V gene TRBV6-2 or TRBV6-3 combines with J gene TRBJ2-4; D remains unclear. The V and J ends lost 4 bases and 6 bases respectively, with 10 bases between them. Per the germline V gene, CDR1 is MNHEY and CDR2 is SVGEGT. CDR3 length: 13 residues. CDR3 bases: TGTGCCAGCAGTTCCAGGTTGGGAAACATTCAGTACTTC. This sequence encodes CASSSRLGNIQYF.

The J gene is TRBJ1-1, the V gene TRBV7-2; D is uncertain. From germline, CDR1 is SGHTA and CDR2 FQGNSA. There are 17 residues in the CDR3. V lost 5 bases and J lost 1, with 20 bases in between. CDR3 bases: TGTGCCAGCAGCCACTCGCCCGGAACCGTTACGAACACTGAAGCTTTCTTT. It is translated as CASSHSPGTVTNTEAFF.

There are many counts of this clonotype. This chain joins TRBV5-1 and TRBJ2-1; D uncertain. CDR3 length: 14 residues. Germline V lookup: CDR1 SGHRS, CDR2 YFSETQ. V lost 6 bases to trimming and J lost 3 bases, with 13 bases between them. CDR3 bases: TGCGCCAGCAATGTTAACGTGGGCTACAATGAGCAGTTCTTC. Translated: CASNVNVGYNEQFF.

The gene calls are TRBV6-1 and TRBJ1-2; the D is unclear. Germline lookup yields CDR1 MNHNS and CDR2 SASEGT. The ends were cut back, 6 bases at V and 8 bases at J, with 16 bases in the middle. The CDR3 runs to 13 residues. CDR3 in DNA: TGTGCCAGCAGATCGGACGCCATGACGGGCTACACCTTC. Its translation: CASRSDAMTGYTF.

This clonotype was seen at least ten times. This chain joins TRBV7-2 and TRBJ1-6; D is perhaps TRBD1 (5 bases). Trimming took off 5 bases at V and 2 bases at J, with 7 bases between the two ends. Germline V gene sequence: CDR1 SGHTA, CDR2 FQGNSA. The CDR3 extends over 14 amino acids. CDR3 loop: CASSLGAYNSPLHF. Here the CDR3 DNA reads TGTGCCAGCAGCCTAGGGGCCTATAATTCACCCCTCCACTTT.

This clonotype was found many times. A read error may account for a junction end that differs from germline. The chain links TRBV7-2 to TRBJ2-2; 9 nucleotides agree with TRBD2. Germline V gives CDR1 SGHTA, CDR2 FQGNSA. The CDR3 has 15 residues. The CDR3 sequence is CASSVAGANTGELFF. CDR3 DNA sequence: TGTGCCAGCAGCGTAGCGGGGGCCAACACCGGGGAGCTGTTTTTT. The whole variable domain, filled in from reference TRBV7-2 and TRBJ2-2, reads GAGVSQSPSNKVTEKGKDVELRCDPISGHTALYWYRQSLGQGLEFLIYFQGNSAPDKSGLPSDRFSAERTGGSVSTLTIQRTQQEDSAVYLCASSVAGANTGELFFGEGSRLTVL.

This sequence joins TRBV29-1 and TRBJ1-1; D gene unclear. This CDR3 has 12 amino acids. Trimming shortened V by 6 bases and J by 5 bases, and 13 bases separated the two germline ends. Germline lookup yields CDR1 SQVTM and CDR2 ANQGSEA. The CDR3 region has the DNA TGCAGCGTCCCGAGGGCCGGAACTGAAGCTTTCTTT. Translation: CSVPRAGTEAFF.

In this sample, this clonotype turned up many times. CDR3 in amino acids: CASSLTSAYTEAFF. In DNA, the CDR3 is TGTGCCAGCAGCTTAACATCGGCTTACACTGAAGCTTTCTTT. This chain joins TRBV11-2 and TRBJ1-1; D remains unclear. CDR1 is SGHAT and CDR2 is FQNNGV in the germline V gene. There are 14 residues in the CDR3. Between the trimmed V and J ends, which lost 2 bases and 3 bases, there was a span of 10 bases.

This rearrangement joins TRBV11-2 to TRBJ2-3; 9 bases are a match to TRBD2. The CDR3 has 16 residues. J lost 5 bases, V lost 5 bases, and 11 bases had no gene match. CDR1 is SGHAT, CDR2 FQNNGV, per germline. The CDR3 spells CASSLRERGEGDTQYF. CDR3 sequence (DNA): TGTGCCAGCAGCCTGAGGGAGCGGGGGGAGGGAGATACGCAGTATTTT.

This clonotype was counted ten times or more. This chain connects TRBV7-2 to TRBJ1-1; D ambiguous. CDR1 SGHTA and CDR2 FQGNSA come from the germline V gene. The V end lost 5 bases, the J end lost 1 base, and 11 bases lay between the germline ends. The CDR3 consists of 14 residues. DNA of the CDR3: TGTGCCAGCAGCCCCGGCCGAACGAACACTGAAGCTTTCTTT. Translating gives CASSPGRTNTEAFF. Variable domain in full (rest from reference TRBV7-2 and TRBJ1-1): GAGVSQSPSNKVTEKGKDVELRCDPISGHTALYWYRQSLGQGLEFLIYFQGNSAPDKSGLPSDRFSAERTGGSVSTLTIQRTQQEDSAVYLCASSPGRTNTEAFFGQGTRLTVV.

This clonotype has ten or more counts. The V gene is TRBV11-3, the J gene TRBJ2-3, with a possible D match to TRBD2 (5 bases). Trimming shortened V by 5 bases and J by 3 bases, and 9 bases separated the two germline ends. Germline CDR1 and CDR2: SGHNT and YENEEA. This CDR3 is built from 13 residues. CDR3 coding DNA: TGTGCCAGCAGCCGCCGGGGAACAGATACGCAGTATTTT. This sequence encodes CASSRRGTDTQYF. The variable domain in full, with the rest retrieved from reference TRBV11-3 and TRBJ2-3, is EAGVVQSPRYKIIEKKQPVAFWCNPISGHNTLYWYLQNLGQGPELLIRYENEEAVDDSQLPKDRFSAERLKGVDSTLKIQPAELGDSAVYLCASSRRGTDTQYFGPGTRLTVL.

This clonotype was detected many times. This rearrangement joins TRBV19 to TRBJ2-7, with TRBD2 matching over 10 bases. CDR3 length: 14 amino acids. V lost 5 bases and J lost 6; bases outside the gene matches: 7. Germline CDR1 is LNHDA and CDR2 is SQIVND (reference sequence). CDR3 sequence: CASSRSGGSREQYF. CDR3 bases: TGTGCCAGTAGTCGTAGCGGGGGGAGCCGCGAGCAGTACTTC. Supplemented by reference TRBV19 and TRBJ2-7, the full variable domain reads DGGITQSPKYLFRKEGQNVTLSCEQNLNHDAMYWYRQDPGQGLRLIYYSQIVNDFQKGDIAEGYSVSREKKESFPLTVTSAQKNPTAFYLCASSRSGGSREQYFGPGTRLTVT.

The chain couples TRBV7-3 to TRBJ2-5; no firm D call. Germline V gene data show CDR1 as SGHTA and CDR2 as FQGTGA. With 1 base removed from V and 5 bases from J, the gap between germline ends came to 11 bases. The CDR3 contains 14 residues. The CDR3 DNA reads TGTGCCAGCAGCTTAAGTGGTCGCAGTGAGACCCAGTACTTC. Protein: CASSLSGRSETQYF.

Details on this clonotype: A single base separates this from a much larger clone, so it may be a read error. The chain links TRBV6-8 to TRBJ1-5, with TRBD1 identical over 9 bases. This CDR3 comprises 15 residues. The germline gives CDR1 MNHGY, CDR2 SAAAGT. The CDR3 DNA follows: TGTGCCAGCAAGAAGGGACAGGGAAGCAATCAGCCCCAGCAATTT. It codes for CASKKGQGSNQPQQF.